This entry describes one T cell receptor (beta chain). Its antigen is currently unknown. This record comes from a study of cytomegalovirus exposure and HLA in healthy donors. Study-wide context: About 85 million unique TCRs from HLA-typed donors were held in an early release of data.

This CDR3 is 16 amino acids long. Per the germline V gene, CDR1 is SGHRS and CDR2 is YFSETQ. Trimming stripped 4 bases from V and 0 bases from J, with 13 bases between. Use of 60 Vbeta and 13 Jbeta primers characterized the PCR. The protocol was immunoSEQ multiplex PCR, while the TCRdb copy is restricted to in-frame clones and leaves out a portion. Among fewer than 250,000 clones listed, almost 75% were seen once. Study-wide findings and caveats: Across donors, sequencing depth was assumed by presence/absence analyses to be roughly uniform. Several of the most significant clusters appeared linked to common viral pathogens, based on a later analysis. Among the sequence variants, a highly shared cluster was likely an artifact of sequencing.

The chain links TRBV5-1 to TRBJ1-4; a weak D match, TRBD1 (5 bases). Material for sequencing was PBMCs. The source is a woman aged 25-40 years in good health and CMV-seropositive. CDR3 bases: TGCGCCAGCAGCCAGAGAAGGACATCAACTAATGAAAAACTGTTTTTT. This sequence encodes CASSQRRTSTNEKLFF.